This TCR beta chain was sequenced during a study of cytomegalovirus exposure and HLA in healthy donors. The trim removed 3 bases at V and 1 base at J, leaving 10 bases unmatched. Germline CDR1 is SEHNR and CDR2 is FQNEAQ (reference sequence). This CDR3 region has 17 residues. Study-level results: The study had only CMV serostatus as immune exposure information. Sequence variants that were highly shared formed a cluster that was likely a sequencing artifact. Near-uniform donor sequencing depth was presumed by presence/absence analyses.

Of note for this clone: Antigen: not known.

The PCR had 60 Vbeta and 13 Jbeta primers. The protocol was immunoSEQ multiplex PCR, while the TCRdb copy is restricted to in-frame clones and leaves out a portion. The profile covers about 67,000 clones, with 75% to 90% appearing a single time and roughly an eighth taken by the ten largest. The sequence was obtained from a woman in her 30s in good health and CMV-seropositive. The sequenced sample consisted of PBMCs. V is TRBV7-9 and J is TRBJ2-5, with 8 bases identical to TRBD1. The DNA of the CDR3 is TGTGCCAGCAGCTTCGCGGGGTCGGACAGGGCCCAAGAGACCCAGTACTTC. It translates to CASSFAGSDRAQETQYF.